This TCR beta chain originates from a study of blood T cell repertoires in COVID-19. At the level of the study: The origin of the acute and convalescent COVID-19 samples was the United States, Italy and Spain. Sources were T cells, B-cell-depleted T cells, or PBMCs; the material itself was cDNA or gDNA.

How the authors handled the data: It was from reference gene primer amplification that nucleated cell counts were estimated. TCRdb's copy holds only in-frame clones and misses some; the assay was immunoSEQ multiplex PCR. Clone size and V and J calls were adopted from that table, with D and trimming inferred from the DNA. The data show a few hundred thousand clones, around nine tenths seen once. The sequence was collected from a man in his 60s who had recovered from COVID-19. Source material: peripheral blood.

The CDR3 loop is CASSSFSSEQFF. CDR3 nucleotide sequence: TGTGCCAGCAGTTCCTTCAGTAGCGAGCAGTTCTTC. This chain connects TRBV6-6 to TRBJ2-1; D gene uncertain. There are 12 residues in the CDR3. Trimming shortened V by 4 bases and J by 10 bases, and 11 bases separated the two germline ends. Germline V lookup: CDR1 MNHNY, CDR2 SVGAGI (reference sequence).